Listed below are T cell receptor beta chains from one sample, sequenced in a study of T cell repertoires in cytomegalovirus infection. TCRdb redid the calling of the reads with MiXCR, one entry per CDR3 protein. Of 630,000 or so distinct CDR3 sequences listed, 20% to 30% are singletons. Sequencing input: CD8+ T cells from PBMCs. These receptors came from a human donor in good health (CMV status not recorded). Some clones in this sample may be carry-over from other donors' samples. Both conserved end residues are part of each CDR3. D genes are given only for firm matches. A clone size is listed for some rows: how often the clone was seen (once, few, many), or a class if it is expanded.

CDR3 length,clone size,V gene,D gene,CDR3 protein
17,few,TRBV20-1,NA,CSARGRWSSGAPDTQYF
13,NA,TRBV19,TRBD1,CATTGTVPGELFF
16,few,TRBV6-6,TRBD1,CASRGLGQGQAYEQYF
14,few,TRBV19,TRBD1,CASRTTGDVQPQHF
14,NA,TRBV28,TRBD2,CASSTGGLQETQYF
18,NA,TRBV28,TRBD1,CASSSRDRVLVLDSSLHF
15,once,TRBV28,NA,CASTLWSGQNSPLHF
13,NA,TRBV6-2/TRBV6-3,TRBD1,CASRDRGIAEAFF
13,NA,TRBV29-1,NA,CSATGTNQETQYF
15,NA,TRBV20-1,NA,CSANHGGRWNSPLHF
14,NA,TRBV7-8,NA,CASSQRSLTGELFF
18,NA,TRBV12-3/TRBV12-4,TRBD1,CASSIRTGYPEGNTEAFF
18,NA,TRBV7-9,NA,CASSLLNKWESARDRLFF
11,NA,TRBV20-1,NA,CSAGAAYEQYF
15,few,TRBV14,NA,CASSHPGPLAETQYF
13,once,TRBV28,NA,CASSSKTGSEQYF
10,NA,TRBV20-1,TRBD1,CSARETGGLF
13,NA,TRBV20-1,NA,CSADAPAEREQFF